This entry lists 18 T cell receptor beta chains sequenced from one sample in a study of blood T cell repertoires in COVID-19. Only in-frame clones appear in the TCRdb table, and some are missing; sequencing was by immunoSEQ multiplex PCR. The sample lists 250,000 to 300,000 clones; roughly four fifths were seen once. The sample was PBMCs or T cells enriched from blood (not recorded which). These receptors came from a man aged 35 to 55 who had been exposed to COVID-19.

The chain is built from TRBV12-3 or TRBV12-4 and TRBJ2-7; TRBD1 matches at 9 bases. There are 13 residues in the CDR3. V gave up 8 bases and J gave up 6 bases; unmatched junction bases: 8. CDR3: CASRLGQGLEQYF. In DNA form, the CDR3 reads TGTGCCAGCCGCCTGGGACAGGGTCTCGAGCAGTACTTC.

The chain links TRBV7-2 to TRBJ2-3, with 7 nucleotides matching TRBD2. The CDR3 has 17 amino acids. The V segment lost 2 bases and the J segment 2 bases; nucleotides outside the gene matches: 10. CDR1 and CDR2 from the germline V gene are SGHTA and FQGNSA. CDR3 nucleotide sequence: TGTGCCAGCAGCTTAATCTCTCTAGCGGCGCACACAGATACGCAGTATTTT. Translation gives CASSLISLAAHTDTQYF.

The chain is built from TRBV3-1 (or the pseudogene TRBV3-2) and TRBJ2-2, with D possibly matching TRBD2 (6 bases). With 0 bases removed from V and 7 bases from J, the gap between germline ends came to 9 bases. Per germline, CDR1 LGHDT and CDR2 YNNKEL (reference sequence). There are 14 residues in the CDR3. CDR3 residues: CASSQEGTFGELFF. Here the CDR3 DNA reads TGTGCCAGCAGCCAAGAGGGGACTTTCGGGGAGCTGTTTTTT.

The V and J genes are TRBV7-2 and TRBJ2-7; a weak D match, TRBD2 (6 bases). Trimming removed 4 bases at V and 2 bases at J, with 9 bases between. Germline V CDR1 and CDR2: SGHTA, FQGNSA. The CDR3 spans 13 residues. The CDR3 loop reads CASSSPGAYEQYF. CDR3 sequence (DNA): TGTGCCAGCAGCTCCCCGGGGGCCTACGAGCAGTACTTC.

This rearrangement joins TRBV4-1 to TRBJ1-1; the D gene is possibly TRBD1 (5 bases). Germline V gene sequence: CDR1 MGHRA, CDR2 YSYEKL. CDR3 size: 16 residues. The ends were cut back, 0 bases at V and 6 bases at J, with 17 bases in the middle. CDR3 protein: CASSQEVNRGVSEAFF. CDR3 sequence (DNA): TGCGCCAGCAGCCAAGAAGTTAATAGGGGTGTCTCTGAAGCTTTCTTT.

The V call is TRBV7-6, the J call TRBJ2-3; 12 bases align to TRBD2. CDR1 is SGHVS and CDR2 is FNYEAQ in the germline V gene. CDR3 length: 16 amino acids. With V trimmed by 5 bases and J by 5 bases, 8 bases remained unmatched. The CDR3 here is CASSPGLAGLEDTQYF. CDR3 DNA: TGTGCCAGCAGCCCAGGACTAGCGGGACTCGAAGATACGCAGTATTTT.

This clone showed up just once. This chain links TRBV6-4 with TRBJ1-6; TRBD1 agrees at 7 bases. V dropped 6 bases and J dropped 9; count of bases not matched to a gene: 5. From germline, CDR1 is MRHNA and CDR2 SNTAGT. The CDR3 length is 13 residues. In nucleotides, the CDR3 is TGTGCCAGCAGCAGCAACAGGGGTTCACCCCTCCACTTT. Protein sequence: CASSSNRGSPLHF.

This clone was seen a handful of times. V gene TRBV11-2 combines with J gene TRBJ1-1; D remains ambiguous. The V gene's germline CDR1 is SGHAT and CDR2 FQNNGV. This CDR3 comprises 15 residues. V gave up 0 bases and J gave up 10 bases, with 18 bases separating them. The CDR3: CASSLDREPRLGAFF. The CDR3 DNA is TGTGCCAGCAGCTTAGATCGGGAACCCCGTTTAGGAGCTTTCTTT.

This chain connects TRBV3-1 (or the pseudogene TRBV3-2) to TRBJ2-5, with 10 bases that match TRBD2. The J segment lost 5 bases and the V segment lost 6 bases, leaving 3 bases of the junction unmatched. CDR1 LGHDT and CDR2 YNNKEL come from the germline V gene (reference sequence). The length of the CDR3 is 13 residues. CDR3 in DNA: TGTGCCAGCAGATCTAGCGGGAGTGAGACCCAGTACTTC. It specifies CASRSSGSETQYF.

The gene calls are TRBV2 and TRBJ1-5, with 9 bases matching TRBD1. The CDR3 runs 18 residues. The V gene's germline CDR1 is SNHLY and CDR2 FYNNEI. V lost 5 bases to trimming and J lost 3 bases; unmatched junction nucleotides: 14. This chain's CDR3 is CASSRQNRGRSDNQPQHF. The CDR3, as DNA: TGTGCCAGCAGTCGTCAAAACAGGGGGCGCAGCGACAATCAGCCCCAGCATTTT.

The chain uses TRBV30 and TRBJ1-4; 8 bases agree with TRBD1. The CDR3 totals 15 residues. V shed 1 base, J shed 8 bases, and the junction held 9 bases outside the gene matches. CDR1 is GTSNPN, CDR2 SVGIG, per germline (reference sequence). The CDR3 DNA sequence: TGTGCCTGGAGTGCCAAGACAGGGGACTACGAAAAACTGTTTTTT. It is translated as CAWSAKTGDYEKLFF.

The chain carries TRBV6-6 and TRBJ2-5, with a weak D call TRBD2 (6 bases). The V and J ends lost 6 bases and 5 bases respectively, with 13 bases between them. The CDR3 is 13 amino acids. In germline, CDR1 is MNHNY, CDR2 SVGAGI (reference sequence). The CDR3 nucleotides read TGTGCCAGCAGCCCCGGGAGAGGGGAGACCCAGTACTTC. Translated, it gives CASSPGRGETQYF.

The chain employs TRBV30 and TRBJ1-4, with TRBD1 identical over 7 bases. In germline, CDR1 is GTSNPN, CDR2 SVGIG (reference sequence). Trimming took 5 bases from V and 6 from J; bases not matched to a gene: 3. CDR3 length: 12 residues. CDR3 in amino acids: CAWRRGDEKLFF. CDR3 in DNA: TGTGCCTGGCGCAGGGGGGATGAAAAACTGTTTTTT.

The chain has TRBV7-4 and TRBJ2-7, with 7 bases lining up with TRBD2. V lost 4 bases and J lost 2; bases outside the gene matches: 11. Germline loops: CDR1 SGHVT, CDR2 SQSDAQ. The CDR3 runs 16 residues. The CDR3 loop is CASSSETSVSTYEQYF. As DNA, the CDR3 is TGTGCCAGCAGCTCGGAAACTAGCGTCTCAACCTACGAGCAGTACTTC.

The chain employs TRBV3-1 (or the pseudogene TRBV3-2) and TRBJ1-5; weak D call: TRBD1 (5 bases). The CDR3 runs to 15 residues. Trimming shortened V by 1 base and J by 1 base, and 8 bases separated the two germline ends. CDR1 is LGHDT, CDR2 YNNKEL, per germline (reference sequence). The CDR3 DNA follows: TGTGCCAGCAGCCAAGGCAGGGAAAGCAATCAGCCCCAGCATTTT. Its protein product is CASSQGRESNQPQHF.

CDR3 nucleotides: TGCGCCAGCAGCTTCAGGGGGCAAAGCACCGGGGAGCTGTTTTTT. Amino acid sequence: CASSFRGQSTGELFF. The V and J genes are TRBV5-1 and TRBJ2-2; 8 bases align to TRBD1. There are 15 residues in the CDR3. The V segment lost 2 bases and the J segment 4 bases; nucleotides outside the gene matches: 4. The germline gives CDR1 SGHRS, CDR2 YFSETQ.

This clone was seen only once. The chain recombines TRBV7-9 with TRBJ2-7; TRBD1 aligns across 11 bases. Germline V gene lookup returns CDR1 SEHNR and CDR2 FQNEAQ (reference sequence). After removal of 7 bases from V and 0 bases from J, the junction contained 8 bases not matched to a gene. The CDR3 extends over 16 amino acids. CDR3 DNA sequence: TGTGCCAGCACCCGCGGTGGGACAGGGGGCTCCTACGAGCAGTACTTC. This sequence encodes CASTRGGTGGSYEQYF.

The rearrangement joins TRBV27 to TRBJ2-5; D possibly corresponds to TRBD1 (5 bases). CDR3 size: 15 residues. Between the trimmed V and J ends, which lost 0 bases and 10 bases, there was a span of 18 bases. Germline CDR1 MNHEY, CDR2 SMNVEV (reference sequence). CDR3 bases: TGTGCCAGCAGTTTATCCGGCAGGGTCAGGACCCACCAGTACTTC. This sequence encodes CASSLSGRVRTHQYF.